The 24 T cell receptor beta chains listed next were all sequenced from one sample in a study of cytomegalovirus exposure and HLA in healthy donors. It was with 60 Vbeta and 13 Jbeta primers that the PCR ran. Repertoires were generated with immunoSEQ multiplex PCR, while TCRdb's copy carries only in-frame clones and drops some. The data contain under 200,000 clones, 80% of them singletons. Material for sequencing was PBMCs. These receptor sequences come from a male donor in good health and CMV-seronegative.

The genes are TRBV18 and TRBJ2-7, with 10 bases fitting TRBD1. Trimming at V came to 3 bases and at J to 1 base, leaving 3 bases not matched to a gene. In germline, CDR1 is KGHSH, CDR2 LQKENI. This CDR3 is 15 amino acids long. This CDR3 reads CASSPGTGVSYEQYF. The CDR3 nucleotides are TGTGCCAGCTCACCCGGGACAGGGGTTTCCTACGAGCAGTACTTC.

The chain combines TRBV27 with TRBJ1-2; D is possibly TRBD1 (5 bases). Germline V gene data show CDR1 as MNHEY and CDR2 as SMNVEV (reference sequence). V lost 5 bases and J 2 bases, leaving 12 bases between the germline ends. There are 14 residues in the CDR3. CDR3 amino acids: CASSAQDTNYGYTF. The DNA for the CDR3 is TGTGCCAGCAGTGCCCAGGACACGAACTATGGCTACACCTTC.

The chain employs TRBV5-1 and TRBJ2-5, with D maybe TRBD2 (6 bases). Germline CDR1 SGHRS, CDR2 YFSETQ. V shed 0 bases and J shed 3 bases, with 12 bases lying between them. The CDR3 loop spans 15 amino acids. The CDR3 sequence is CASSLAGRQKETQYF. The CDR3 coding sequence is TGCGCCAGCAGCTTGGCTGGGAGGCAAAAAGAGACCCAGTACTTC.

The chain employs TRBV4-3 and TRBJ1-6; a weak D match, TRBD1 (5 bases). Per germline, CDR1 LGHNA and CDR2 YSLEER. The length of the CDR3 is 13 residues. V was pared by 2 bases and J by 7 bases, with 6 bases between. The CDR3 is CASSQNRNSPLHF. The CDR3 DNA is TGCGCCAGCAGCCAAAACAGGAATTCACCCCTCCACTTT.

In this sample, this clone turned up a few times. V usage is TRBV6-4 and J usage is TRBJ2-2; 7 bases are shared with TRBD1. This CDR3 is 14 amino acids long. V lost 6 bases to trimming and J lost 0 bases; unmatched junction nucleotides: 1. CDR1 MRHNA and CDR2 SNTAGT come from the germline V gene. CDR3 amino acids: CASRQGSNTGELFF. The CDR3 nucleotides are TGTGCCAGCAGACAGGGGTCGAACACCGGGGAGCTGTTTTTT.

The V gene is TRBV27, the J gene TRBJ2-7; TRBD1 matches at 9 bases. This CDR3 is built from 15 residues. Losses at the gene ends were 4 bases for V and 5 bases for J; bases not matched to a gene: 9. Germline assignment: CDR1 MNHEY and CDR2 SMNVEV (reference sequence). The CDR3 region is CASSSPGQGIHEQYF. The CDR3 DNA is TGTGCCAGCAGTTCCCCGGGACAGGGTATCCACGAGCAGTACTTC.

The V gene is TRBV6-4, the J gene TRBJ1-6; tentatively, D is TRBD1 (6 bases). Germline CDR1 is MRHNA and CDR2 is SNTAGT. The CDR3 has 14 amino acids. The V end lost 3 bases, the J end lost 7 bases, and 10 bases lay between the germline ends. CDR3 protein: CASSEGRGNSPLHF. The CDR3 DNA is TGTGCCAGCAGTGAGGGCAGGGGCAATTCACCCCTCCACTTT.

The chain combines TRBV10-3 with TRBJ2-3; 9 bases are shared with TRBD1. This CDR3 spans 15 amino acids. The ends lost 9 bases at V and 5 bases at J; junction bases unmatched: 12. Germline values: CDR1 ENHRY, CDR2 SYGVKD. The CDR3 loop is CAMNRGQGYGDTQYF. CDR3 bases: TGTGCCATGAACCGGGGACAGGGTTATGGAGATACGCAGTATTTT.

This chain connects TRBV5-1 to TRBJ2-1; tentatively, D is TRBD2 (7 bases). CDR1 SGHRS and CDR2 YFSETQ come from the germline V gene. With 5 bases removed from V and 8 bases from J, the gap between germline ends came to 14 bases. There are 13 residues in the CDR3. In nucleotides, the CDR3 is TGCGCCAGCAGTTCGAGGGGGAGGGATGAGCAGTTCTTC. It specifies CASSSRGRDEQFF.

The chain recombines TRBV2 with TRBJ1-2; 8 bases agree with TRBD1. Per the germline V gene, CDR1 is SNHLY and CDR2 is FYNNEI. The CDR3 runs to 14 residues. V trimming: 3 bases; J trimming: 7 bases; junction bases outside the gene matches: 7. CDR3 residues: CASSDRGTGGGYTF. The CDR3, as DNA: TGTGCCAGCAGTGACAGGGGGACAGGAGGTGGCTACACCTTC.

The chain employs TRBV4-2 and TRBJ1-1, with a possible D match to TRBD1 (6 bases). Germline CDR1 reads LGHNA; CDR2 reads YNFKEQ. The CDR3 consists of 14 residues. V was cut by 1 base and J by 4 bases, with 10 bases left in between. DNA of the CDR3: TGTGCCAGCAGCCAAGTGCGCAGGGGCACTGAAGCTTTCTTT. Translation: CASSQVRRGTEAFF.

V gene TRBV5-5 combines with J gene TRBJ1-2; the D gene is possibly TRBD1 (6 bases). The germline V gene has CDR1 SGHKS and CDR2 YYEKEE (reference sequence). This CDR3 is 14 amino acids long. V was trimmed by 4 bases and J by 4 bases, leaving 14 bases between them. The CDR3 loop reads CASSRQRTAYGYTF. Written as DNA, the CDR3 is TGTGCCAGCAGCCGTCAAAGGACAGCCTATGGCTACACCTTC.

The CDR3: CASSTLSGEKLFF. CDR3 sequence (DNA): TGTGCCAGCAGCACATTATCAGGAGAAAAACTGTTTTTT. This chain connects TRBV14 to TRBJ1-4; D gene uncertain. Trimming removed 5 bases at V and 8 bases at J, with 12 bases between. The CDR3 is 13 amino acids. Germline V gene lookup returns CDR1 SGHDN and CDR2 FVKESK.

The V gene is TRBV19, the J gene TRBJ2-1; tentatively, D is TRBD1 (6 bases). V was clipped by 2 bases and J by 4 bases, with 12 bases between them. CDR3 length: 15 residues. Germline V CDR1 and CDR2: LNHDA, SQIVND (reference sequence). As DNA, the CDR3 is TGTGCCAGTAGTATATCAGGGGCGGAGTACAATGAGCAGTTCTTC. It translates to CASSISGAEYNEQFF.

This clone has just a few counts. This chain joins TRBV5-1 and TRBJ2-3; maybe TRBD2 (5 bases). This CDR3 contains 14 residues. The V gene's germline CDR1 is SGHRS and CDR2 YFSETQ. Trimming took 1 base from V and 0 from J, leaving 6 bases between them. CDR3 sequence: CASSLRTSTDTQYF. The DNA for the CDR3 is TGCGCCAGCAGCTTGCGGACTAGCACAGATACGCAGTATTTT.

The V gene is TRBV10-3, the J gene TRBJ1-2; D is unresolved. Germline CDR1 and CDR2: ENHRY and SYGVKD. The CDR3 extends over 14 amino acids. Trimming removed 0 bases at V and 8 bases at J, with 13 bases between. The CDR3 loop reads CAISESSGLGGYTF. CDR3 sequence (DNA): TGTGCCATCAGTGAGTCTTCGGGATTGGGCGGCTACACCTTC.

There are a few counts of this clone. The chain combines TRBV10-3 with TRBJ2-7; 7 positions agree with TRBD2. The CDR3 runs 14 residues. V lost 6 bases, J lost 0 bases, and 5 bases stayed unmatched. Germline V gene data show CDR1 as ENHRY and CDR2 as SYGVKD. In DNA, the CDR3 is TGTGCCATCAGGAGCGGGGCTAACTCCTACGAGCAGTACTTC. It codes for CAIRSGANSYEQYF.

The rearrangement uses TRBV7-2 and TRBJ2-1; D is unclear. Trimming left V 3 bases short and J 0 bases short, with 12 bases between. Germline loops: CDR1 SGHTA, CDR2 FQGNSA. The CDR3 runs 16 residues. This CDR3 reads CASSLFARSSYNEQFF. DNA for the CDR3: TGTGCCAGCAGCTTGTTCGCCAGAAGCTCCTACAATGAGCAGTTCTTC.

CDR3 protein: CAWSGGFYGYTF. The CDR3 nucleotides read TGTGCCTGGAGTGGAGGGTTCTATGGCTACACCTTC. The chain combines TRBV30 with TRBJ1-2; D uncertain. This CDR3 spans 12 amino acids. Germline V gene sequence: CDR1 GTSNPN, CDR2 SVGIG (reference sequence). The ends were cut back, 1 base at V and 4 bases at J, with 7 bases in the middle.

The gene calls are TRBV11-2 and TRBJ1-2; TRBD1 matches 11 bases. The CDR3 contains 16 residues. V was clipped by 5 bases and J by 7 bases; unmatched bases: 12. Germline assignment: CDR1 SGHAT and CDR2 FQNNGV. The CDR3: CASSLLNGQGAAGYTF. In nucleotides, the CDR3 is TGTGCCAGCAGCCTCTTAAACGGACAGGGGGCTGCTGGCTACACCTTC.

The CDR3 spells CASSQTGAAKQGHGNSPLHF. The CDR3 nucleotides read TGTGCCAGCTCACAAACAGGGGCCGCCAAACAGGGCCATGGGAATTCACCCCTCCACTTT. V gene TRBV18 combines with J gene TRBJ1-6; 7 bases are shared with TRBD1. This CDR3 spans 20 amino acids. In germline, CDR1 is KGHSH, CDR2 LQKENI. V shed 4 bases and J 7 bases; nucleotides not matched to a gene: 22.

To note about this clone: An end of the junction differs from the germline gene, which may be a read error. The chain couples TRBV7-7 to TRBJ2-5, with 7 nucleotides matching TRBD1. The end of the DNA aligns better with TRBJ2-7, so the J call may be wrong. CDR3 size: 14 residues. The germline CDR1 and CDR2 sequences are SSHAT and FNYEAQ (reference sequence). CDR3: CASSSRDSPYEQYF. In DNA, the CDR3 is TGTGCTAGCAGCTCGAGGGACAGTCCCTACGAGCAGTACTTC.

The J gene is TRBJ1-5, the V gene TRBV11-2; D uncertain. This CDR3 spans 13 amino acids. Germline V gene sequence: CDR1 SGHAT, CDR2 FQNNGV. V shed 1 base and J shed 9 bases, with 10 bases lying between them. The CDR3 reads CASSLAGSGPQHF. The DNA of the CDR3 is TGTGCCAGCAGCTTAGCAGGTTCAGGGCCCCAGCATTTT.

This clone was recorded a few times. The genes are TRBV7-2 and TRBJ2-3, with TRBD1 as a possible D gene (5 bases). The germline CDR1 and CDR2 sequences are SGHTA and FQGNSA. There are 14 residues in the CDR3. Deletions cut 7 bases from V and 5 bases from J, with 16 bases between. DNA for the CDR3: TGTGCCAGCAAAGACACCGTAGGGGAAGATACGCAGTATTTT. This encodes CASKDTVGEDTQYF. Full variable domain (remainder filled in from reference TRBV7-2 and TRBJ2-3): GAGVSQSPSNKVTEKGKDVELRCDPISGHTALYWYRQSLGQGLEFLIYFQGNSAPDKSGLPSDRFSAERTGGSVSTLTIQRTQQEDSAVYLCASKDTVGEDTQYFGPGTRLTVL.